These 9 T cell receptor beta chains originate from one sample sequenced in a study of Graves' ophthalmopathy and Graves' hyperthyroidism. RNA transcripts were the source from which TCR beta CDR3 regions were amplified. The first round was an RT-PCR with HTBI primers, and the second round was a multiplex PCR. TCRdb redid the calling of the multiplex PCR reads with MiXCR, one entry per CDR3 protein. The repertoire holds under 350,000 distinct CDR3 sequences, with roughly a sixth as singletons. Material for sequencing was peripheral blood. Receptors originate from an adult man with Graves' ophthalmopathy.

This clonotype was seen many times. The rearrangement uses TRBV7-3 and TRBJ2-3; either TRBD1 or TRBD2 may fit D (6 bases each). Germline V gene sequence: CDR1 SGHTA, CDR2 FQGTGA. V lost 5 bases to trimming and J lost 0 bases, with 18 bases between them. The CDR3 has 17 amino acids. The CDR3 loop reads CASSQGIRGRSTDTQYF. The CDR3 nucleotides are TGTGCCAGCAGCCAAGGTATCCGGGGGCGAAGCACAGATACGCAGTATTTT.

In the case of this clonotype: The junction shows a germline mismatch at one end, possibly a read error. The CDR3 protein is CASRSTKLREMNTEASF. In DNA form, the CDR3 reads TGTGCCAGTAGATCAACAAAGCTGAGAGAGATGAACACTGAAGCTTCCTTT. The chain couples TRBV19 to TRBJ1-1; no reliable D call. The CDR3 is 17 residues long. The germline V gene encodes CDR1 LNHDA and CDR2 SQIVND (reference sequence).

This clonotype was detected ten times or more. The chain links TRBV24-1 to TRBJ1-6, with D hard to call. The CDR3 extends over 14 amino acids. Trimming cost V 4 bases and J 1 base, with 4 bases left between them. From germline, CDR1 is KGHDR and CDR2 SFDVKD. This chain's CDR3 is CATSEGSYNSPLHF. CDR3 DNA: TGTGCCACCAGTGAAGGTTCCTATAATTCACCCCTCCACTTT.

This clonotype appeared many times. V and J are TRBV2 and TRBJ2-2; D is unclear. Trimming took off 1 base at V and 7 bases at J, with 10 bases between the two ends. This CDR3 is built from 14 residues. The V gene's germline CDR1 is SNHLY and CDR2 FYNNEI. The CDR3 sequence is CASSEESSHGELFF. The CDR3 region has the DNA TGTGCCAGCAGTGAAGAGTCTAGTCACGGGGAGCTGTTTTTT.

This clonotype was detected ten times or more. CDR3 protein: CASSYSRGSGELFF. For the CDR3, the DNA is TGTGCCAGCAGTTACTCGAGGGGATCCGGGGAGCTGTTTTTT. V is TRBV6-5 and J is TRBJ2-2; the D call may be TRBD1 or TRBD2 (5 bases each). This CDR3 contains 14 residues. V was clipped by 0 bases and J by 6 bases, with 8 bases between them. Germline CDR1 MNHEY, CDR2 SVGAGI.

This clonotype has at least ten counts. J is TRBJ1-1 and V is TRBV6-1, with D perhaps TRBD1 (5 bases). The CDR3 runs to 16 residues. Germline V lookup: CDR1 MNHNS, CDR2 SASEGT. Trimming shortened V by 7 bases and J by 0 bases, and 18 bases separated the two germline ends. CDR3 in amino acids: CASTSQRGGMNTEAFF. CDR3 DNA sequence: TGTGCCAGCACGTCACAGCGGGGGGGGATGAACACTGAAGCTTTCTTT.

This clonotype was observed at least ten times. CDR3 sequence reads: CASSHGRLYGYTF. CDR3 in DNA: TGTGCCAGCAGCCACGGACGGCTCTATGGCTACACCTTC. V usage is TRBV14 and J usage is TRBJ1-2; no reliable D call. CDR1 is SGHDN, CDR2 FVKESK, per germline. The length of the CDR3 is 13 residues. The V and J ends lost 3 bases and 4 bases respectively, with 9 bases between them.

In this sample, this clonotype turned up many times. The chain is built from TRBV12-3 or TRBV12-4 and TRBJ1-1; 11 nucleotides agree with TRBD1. This CDR3 region has 17 residues. The V segment lost 0 bases and the J segment 3 bases; nucleotides outside the gene matches: 6. The CDR3 sequence is CASSLARDRGTDTEAFF. The CDR3 bases are TGTGCCAGCAGTTTAGCCCGGGACAGGGGGACGGACACTGAAGCTTTCTTT.

The table lists this clonotype with many counts. The chain uses TRBV7-2 and TRBJ2-5; D is possibly TRBD2 (5 bases). Trimming cost V 1 base and J 10 bases, with 10 bases left between them. Germline CDR1 SGHTA, CDR2 FQGNSA. The CDR3 consists of 12 residues. The CDR3 protein is CASSLEWRRQYF. The CDR3 DNA follows: TGTGCCAGCAGCTTAGAGTGGAGGCGCCAGTACTTC.